This TCR beta chain was found in a study of CD8+ T cells in alopecia areata. In alopecia areata patients, both lesional scalp punch biopsies and peripheral blood were collected. Study-level results: Shared TCR sequences were less clear between patients than in mice, possibly partly from HLA diversity.

It was cDNA, reverse transcribed from extracted RNA, that served as the sequencing template. The protocol was immunoSEQ multiplex PCR, while the TCRdb copy is restricted to in-frame clones and leaves out a portion. Seen here are about 64,000 clones, around 40% observed once, and the top ten hold roughly 47%. A remark on this clone: Its matching antigen is unknown.

Germline V CDR1 and CDR2: PRHDT, FYEKMQ (reference sequence). V shed 5 bases, J shed 5 bases, and the junction held 10 bases outside the gene matches. CDR3 length: 15 residues. The clonotype originates from a human donor with alopecia areata. Sequenced material: NKG2D-low CD8+ T cells sorted from blood. The chain uses TRBV13 and TRBJ2-7, with 9 bases identical to TRBD1. The CDR3 reads CASSPYRTGVHEQYF. CDR3 in DNA: TGTGCCAGCAGCCCCTACAGGACAGGGGTCCACGAGCAGTACTTC.